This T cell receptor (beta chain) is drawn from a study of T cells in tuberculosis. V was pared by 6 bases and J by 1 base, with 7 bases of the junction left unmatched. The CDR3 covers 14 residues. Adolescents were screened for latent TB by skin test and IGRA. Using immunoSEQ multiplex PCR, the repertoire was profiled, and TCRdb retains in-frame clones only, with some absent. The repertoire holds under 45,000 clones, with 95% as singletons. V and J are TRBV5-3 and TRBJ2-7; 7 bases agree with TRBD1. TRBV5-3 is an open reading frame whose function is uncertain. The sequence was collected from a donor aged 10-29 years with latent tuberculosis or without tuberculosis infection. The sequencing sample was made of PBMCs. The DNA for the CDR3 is TGTGCCAGAACGGTTACAGGGGATTCCTACGAGCAGTACTTC. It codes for CARTVTGDSYEQYF.